Included here is one T cell receptor (beta chain) sequence, with context. As originally analysed: For nucleated cells, counts were estimated from reference gene primer amplification. Clones were sequenced by immunoSEQ multiplex PCR, and TCRdb holds only the in-frame ones, with some missing. V, J and clone size are those of that table, while D and trimming were read from the DNA. Of 150,000 or so clones listed, 70% to 90% were seen once; the top ten hold about 1.6%. This sample is drawn from a study of blood T cell repertoires in COVID-19. At the level of the study: Spain, Italy and the United States supplied samples that represented acute and convalescent COVID-19. The analysed material was cDNA or gDNA that came from T cells, B-cell-depleted T cells, or PBMCs.

Germline V gives CDR1 MGHRA, CDR2 YSYEKL. The CDR3 runs 15 residues. V lost 3 bases and J lost 7, with 15 bases in between. The sample was peripheral blood. This sequence joins TRBV4-1 and TRBJ1-4; the D gene is possibly TRBD1 (6 bases). The sequence was collected from a woman aged 60-75 years with acute or convalescent COVID-19. CDR3 amino acids: CASSHPGRGVEKLFF. In DNA, the CDR3 is TGCGCCAGCAGCCACCCTGGCAGGGGTGTTGAAAAACTGTTTTTT.